This TCR beta chain was identified in a study of coeliac disease. The study's findings and limits: Published gliadin-specific TRB sequences appeared in 9 of 18 coeliac samples, 1 of 6 controls. According to the authors, this method cannot detect gliadin-specific T cells in an unbiased way. TRB repertoires were largely private, with most amino acid sequences found in only one sample. Control samples showed higher TRB and TRG clonality than intraepithelial and lamina propria samples in active celiac disease.

With regard to this clone: What it recognizes is unknown.

Only in-frame clones appear in the TCRdb table, and some are missing; sequencing was by immunoSEQ multiplex PCR. The sample includes just over 4,000 clones, roughly 60% of them seen just once. Sequencing was done on a sample of lymphocytes from the gut lamina propria. This TCR was sampled from a young woman without celiac disease.

The CDR3: CASSILTGTPLHF. DNA of the CDR3: TGTGCCAGCAGTATCTTGACAGGGACACCCCTCCACTTT. The chain has TRBV28 and TRBJ1-6; 7 nucleotides match TRBD1. Germline CDR1 MDHEN, CDR2 SYDVKM. The junction had 6 bases not matched to a gene; V was cut back by 5 bases and J by 11 bases. This CDR3 is 13 amino acids long.